The 3 T cell receptor beta chains below were found in one sample sequenced in a study of identical twins' blood T cells (dated by TCRdb to the early 2010s). Libraries came from 5' RACE. Sequencing relied on an Illumina Genome Analyzer IIx. TCRdb reran the public reads through fastp at Q25 and MiXCR, keeping productive beta chains. One record per CDR3 amino acid sequence lists the most common genes and DNA. A total of roughly 340,000 distinct CDR3 sequences appear in this sample, about 28% of them only once. The leading ten clones occupy 5.5% to 7% of the sample. The specimen was PBMCs. The receptors were sampled from a woman aged 18-55 years in good health.

This clonotype was counted many times. This chain links TRBV27 with TRBJ1-1, with D possibly being TRBD1 (5 bases). V shed 3 bases and J shed 7 bases, with 9 bases lying between them. This CDR3 comprises 12 residues. Germline loops: CDR1 MNHEY, CDR2 SMNVEV (reference sequence). CDR3 sequence (DNA): TGTGCCAGCAGTTTGATGCAGGGTGAAGCTTTCTTT. This encodes CASSLMQGEAFF.

The chain recombines TRBV19 with TRBJ1-5; TRBD1 might be the D (5 bases). V was clipped by 5 bases and J by 3 bases, with 20 bases between them. Germline values: CDR1 LNHDA, CDR2 SQIVND (reference sequence). The CDR3 runs to 17 residues. CDR3 amino acids: CASSLFGGFVDNQPQHF. CDR3 sequence (DNA): TGTGCCAGTAGTCTTTTTGGGGGTTTCGTAGACAATCAGCCCCAGCATTTT.

The chain carries TRBV7-6 and TRBJ2-7; D call uncertain. The CDR3 loop spans 14 amino acids. V lost 1 base and J 7 bases, leaving 14 bases between the germline ends. Germline V lookup: CDR1 SGHVS, CDR2 FNYEAQ. The CDR3 region is CASSLESDLPEQYF. As DNA, the CDR3 is TGTGCCAGCAGCTTAGAGTCCGACTTGCCGGAGCAGTACTTC.